This TCR beta chain derives from a study of regulatory T cells in long-lasting Graves disease. Regarding the study as a whole: Persistent disease samples used TRBV28, TRBJ1-2 and TRBJ2-5 preferentially. Sampling was limited to peripheral blood rather than thyroid tissue.

Arm-PCR with iRepertoire HTBI primers amplified the CDR3 regions for these TCR beta libraries. Original handling: Identification of gene segments yielded more than 60 TRBV and 13 to 15 TRBJ across samples. Each CDR3 protein gets one entry after TCRdb re-called the multiplex PCR reads with MiXCR. For this entry, the V and J calls and clone size follow TCRdb and not the study's own pipeline. The sample holds hundreds of thousands of distinct CDR3 sequences; around 30% are singletons and the top ten take about 40%. Germline V gene sequence: CDR1 SNHLY, CDR2 FYNNEI. This CDR3 comprises 17 residues. The ends lost 3 bases at V and 13 bases at J; junction bases unmatched: 15. Regarding time point: persistent/refractory GD, antithyroid drugs over 5 years with positive TRAb. Extracted PBMC RNA gave rise to the TCR library. An endocrinology department in Xi'an, China, recruited the patients. About this clonotype: Its antigen is as yet unknown.

V gene TRBV2 combines with J gene TRBJ1-6; 10 bases align to TRBD1. The source was peripheral blood mononuclear cells (PBMCs), collected when the disease was refractory, from a patient treated with antithyroid drugs. The clonotype comes from a female donor with Graves disease. CDR3 DNA sequence: TGTGCCAGCAGTGACCCCGACAGGGGGCGGCATATGGAGCCCCTCCACTTT. Amino acids: CASSDPDRGRHMEPLHF.